This passage covers 25 T cell receptor beta chains from one sample sequenced in a study of cytomegalovirus exposure and HLA in healthy donors. 13 Jbeta primers and 60 Vbeta primers were used for the PCR. Only in-frame clones appear in the TCRdb table, and some are missing; sequencing was by immunoSEQ multiplex PCR. The data hold 150,000 to 200,000 clones, with roughly 73% observed a single time. Sequencing was carried out using PBMCs. The receptors come from a middle-aged woman in good health and CMV-seropositive.

The chain links TRBV19 to TRBJ2-7; 10 bases map to TRBD1. V shed 11 bases and J 0 bases; nucleotides not matched to a gene: 16. CDR1 LNHDA and CDR2 SQIVND come from the germline V gene (reference sequence). The CDR3 sequence is 17 residues long. The CDR3 region is CALLEDRGASSSYEQYF. CDR3 coding DNA: TGTGCCCTTCTAGAGGACAGGGGGGCCTCGAGCTCCTACGAGCAGTACTTC. Using reference TRBV19 and TRBJ2-7 for the parts outside the CDR3, the full variable domain is DGGITQSPKYLFRKEGQNVTLSCEQNLNHDAMYWYRQDPGQGLRLIYYSQIVNDFQKGDIAEGYSVSREKKESFPLTVTSAQKNPTAFYLCALLEDRGASSSYEQYFGPGTRLTVT.

This clone has only a few counts. The V gene is TRBV27, the J gene TRBJ2-5, with D perhaps matching TRBD2 (6 bases). V was pared by 1 base and J by 1 base, with 7 bases between. The germline CDR1 and CDR2 sequences are MNHEY and SMNVEV (reference sequence). The CDR3 totals 14 residues. CDR3 protein: CASSLWGVQETQYF. The DNA for the CDR3 is TGTGCCAGCAGTTTATGGGGGGTCCAAGAGACCCAGTACTTC.

The chain uses TRBV7-2 and TRBJ2-7, with 11 positions matching TRBD2. This CDR3 has 17 amino acids. Germline trimming cut 0 bases from V and 1 base from J; bases unmatched to any gene: 5. The germline V gene encodes CDR1 SGHTA and CDR2 FQGNSA. CDR3: CASSLASTSGRSYEQYF. For the CDR3, the DNA is TGTGCCAGCAGCTTAGCATCAACTAGCGGGAGATCCTACGAGCAGTACTTC.

This sequence joins TRBV9 and TRBJ2-2, with D perhaps TRBD1 (6 bases). Germline CDR1 SGDLS, CDR2 YYNGEE. This CDR3 region has 17 residues. Trimming took off 1 base at V and 4 bases at J, with 17 bases between the two ends. The DNA of the CDR3 is TGTGCCAGCAGCGTAAGGGAGACAGGTTTAATCACCGGGGAGCTGTTTTTT. Encoded protein: CASSVRETGLITGELFF.

The chain combines TRBV11-2 with TRBJ1-1; D is perhaps TRBD1 (6 bases). The V and J ends lost 4 bases and 4 bases respectively, with 13 bases between them. There are 14 residues in the CDR3. In germline, CDR1 is SGHAT, CDR2 FQNNGV. The CDR3 nucleotides are TGTGCCAGCAGCTCAACAGGGATTTTCACTGAAGCTTTCTTT. Translated, it gives CASSSTGIFTEAFF.

The chain has TRBV28 and TRBJ2-3; the match to TRBD2 covers 9 bases. The CDR3 loop spans 14 amino acids. Germline lookup yields CDR1 MDHEN and CDR2 SYDVKM. The J segment lost 5 bases and the V segment lost 5 bases, leaving 5 bases of the junction unmatched. The CDR3 loop reads CASSVAGVVDTQYF. DNA for the CDR3: TGTGCCAGCAGTGTAGCGGGAGTTGTAGATACGCAGTATTTT.

The V gene is TRBV5-8, the J gene TRBJ2-1, with 9 bases matching TRBD1. Germline CDR1 is SGHTS and CDR2 is YDEGEE. V trimming: 6 bases; J trimming: 7 bases; junction bases outside the gene matches: 11. The CDR3 loop spans 15 amino acids. The CDR3 sequence is CASKERTGERNEQFF. CDR3 nucleotides: TGTGCCAGCAAAGAAAGGACAGGGGAAAGGAATGAGCAGTTCTTC.

This chain links TRBV10-2 with TRBJ2-4; 9 bases line up with TRBD1. After removal of 9 bases from V and 2 bases from J, the junction contained 8 bases not matched to a gene. Germline V gene sequence: CDR1 WSHSY, CDR2 SAAADI. The length of the CDR3 is 15 residues. The CDR3 protein is CARTGTGSTKNIQYF. CDR3 bases: TGCGCCAGAACCGGGACAGGGTCGACCAAAAACATTCAGTACTTC.

The V gene is TRBV7-2, the J gene TRBJ2-4, with 10 nucleotides matching TRBD1. The ends lost 3 bases at V and 7 bases at J; junction bases unmatched: 6. The CDR3 sequence is 15 residues long. The V gene's germline CDR1 is SGHTA and CDR2 FQGNSA. This chain's CDR3 is CASSLGQGRANIQYF. The DNA of the CDR3 is TGTGCCAGCAGCTTGGGACAGGGGAGAGCGAACATTCAGTACTTC.

This chain connects TRBV28 to TRBJ1-2; 10 positions agree with TRBD1. The germline V gene has CDR1 MDHEN and CDR2 SYDVKM. The CDR3 is 14 residues long. Trimming removed 5 bases from V and 6 bases from J; junction bases left unmatched: 6. The CDR3 loop reads CASSTGQGRDGYTF. The CDR3, as DNA: TGTGCCAGCAGTACGGGACAGGGGCGAGATGGCTACACCTTC.

This chain links TRBV6-6 with TRBJ2-4; D unclear. V lost 2 bases and J lost 2, with 13 bases in between. Germline V gene sequence: CDR1 MNHNY, CDR2 SVGAGI (reference sequence). There are 16 residues in the CDR3. CDR3 residues: CASSYVVVVSKNIQYF. CDR3 coding DNA: TGTGCCAGCAGTTACGTTGTTGTAGTATCCAAAAACATTCAGTACTTC.

CDR3 nucleotides: TGTGCCAGTAGTATTTTATTGGGGGGCACTGAAGCTTTCTTT. Protein product: CASSILLGGTEAFF. This chain joins TRBV19 and TRBJ1-1; maybe TRBD1 (5 bases). Trimming shortened V by 3 bases and J by 4 bases, and 12 bases separated the two germline ends. From germline, CDR1 is LNHDA and CDR2 SQIVND (reference sequence). The CDR3 consists of 14 residues. Drawing the rest from reference TRBV19 and TRBJ1-1, the complete variable domain is DGGITQSPKYLFRKEGQNVTLSCEQNLNHDAMYWYRQDPGQGLRLIYYSQIVNDFQKGDIAEGYSVSREKKESFPLTVTSAQKNPTAFYLCASSILLGGTEAFFGQGTRLTVV.

The V call is TRBV7-2, the J call TRBJ1-3; D is undetermined. The V gene's germline CDR1 is SGHTA and CDR2 FQGNSA. CDR3 length equals 16 residues. Trimming took 5 bases from V and 0 from J, leaving 14 bases between them. CDR3 in amino acids: CASSRATPGSGNTIYF. The DNA of the CDR3 is TGTGCCAGCAGCCGCGCGACCCCGGGCTCTGGAAACACCATATATTTT. The whole variable domain, remainder taken from reference TRBV7-2 and TRBJ1-3, is GAGVSQSPSNKVTEKGKDVELRCDPISGHTALYWYRQSLGQGLEFLIYFQGNSAPDKSGLPSDRFSAERTGGSVSTLTIQRTQQEDSAVYLCASSRATPGSGNTIYFGEGSWLTVV.

The V gene is TRBV12-5, the J gene TRBJ2-1; the match to TRBD2 covers 14 bases. This CDR3 comprises 19 residues. The V gene's germline CDR1 is LGHNT and CDR2 FRNRAP. V dropped 2 bases and J dropped 8; count of bases not matched to a gene: 14. As DNA, the CDR3 is TGTGCTAGTGGTTTGCCCCTCTCCGGGACTAGCGGGAGATCGGATGAGCAGTTCTTC. Translation gives CASGLPLSGTSGRSDEQFF.

CDR3: CASSLGQGAADTQYF. In nucleotides, the CDR3 is TGTGCCAGCAGCTTGGGACAGGGGGCGGCGGATACGCAGTATTTT. The V gene is TRBV7-2, the J gene TRBJ2-3; TRBD1 matches 12 bases. Germline V CDR1 and CDR2: SGHTA, FQGNSA. The CDR3 extends over 15 amino acids. J was trimmed by 6 bases and V by 3 bases; bases with no gene match: 4.

V and J are TRBV29-1 and TRBJ1-1, with D tentatively TRBD1 (5 bases). Germline V gives CDR1 SQVTM, CDR2 ANQGSEA. The CDR3 length is 12 residues. The V end lost 7 bases, the J end lost 2 bases, and 11 bases lay between the germline ends. CDR3 sequence reads: CSGGGSNTEAFF. The CDR3 DNA reads TGCAGCGGGGGGGGATCAAACACTGAAGCTTTCTTT.

This clone was seen a handful of times. The chain has TRBV29-1 and TRBJ2-1; D may be TRBD1 (6 bases). Trimming left V 8 bases short and J 8 bases short, with 19 bases between. Germline CDR1 SQVTM, CDR2 ANQGSEA. This CDR3 contains 13 residues. The CDR3 bases are TGCAGCTTCCCCGGGGCAGGGGACGATGAGCAGTTCTTC. This sequence encodes CSFPGAGDDEQFF.

The chain couples TRBV7-6 to TRBJ2-1; D not certain. Trimming shortened V by 1 base and J by 7 bases, and 11 bases separated the two germline ends. The CDR3 is 14 amino acids. Germline V lookup: CDR1 SGHVS, CDR2 FNYEAQ. CDR3 sequence reads: CASSLEPESNEQFF. The CDR3 DNA is TGTGCCAGCAGCTTAGAACCCGAGTCTAATGAGCAGTTCTTC.

A few counts support this clone. The CDR3 sequence is CASSSQSGNNQPQHF. CDR3 DNA: TGTGCCAGCTCATCACAGTCAGGTAACAATCAGCCCCAGCATTTT. This chain connects TRBV18 to TRBJ1-5; D ambiguous. Trimming stripped 5 bases from V and 3 bases from J, with 14 bases between. CDR3 length equals 15 residues. The germline gives CDR1 KGHSH, CDR2 LQKENI. The variable domain in full, completed from reference TRBV18 and TRBJ1-5, reads NAGVMQNPRHLVRRRGQEARLRCSPMKGHSHVYWYRQLPEEGLKFMVYLQKENIIDESGMPKERFSAEFPKEGPSILRIQQVVRGDSAAYFCASSSQSGNNQPQHFGDGTRLSIL.

The chain joins TRBV4-2 to TRBJ2-7, with a weak D call TRBD1 (6 bases). Germline V gene sequence: CDR1 LGHNA, CDR2 YNFKEQ. Trimming took off 5 bases at V and 0 bases at J, with 17 bases between the two ends. The length of the CDR3 is 16 residues. This CDR3 reads CASSSQDQGLSYEQYF. The DNA of the CDR3 is TGTGCCAGCAGCTCACAGGACCAGGGGCTCTCCTACGAGCAGTACTTC.

The rearrangement uses TRBV7-2 and TRBJ2-7, with D uncertain. This CDR3 region has 14 residues. Per germline, CDR1 SGHTA and CDR2 FQGNSA. The V and J ends lost 6 bases and 0 bases respectively, with 12 bases between them. The CDR3 coding sequence is TGTGCCAGCAGGTTTTTAGACTTCTCCTACGAGCAGTACTTC. Translated: CASRFLDFSYEQYF.

The chain has TRBV6-1 and TRBJ1-2; no definite D call. Trimming took off 6 bases at V and 4 bases at J, with 9 bases between the two ends. The CDR3 totals 12 residues. Germline V lookup: CDR1 MNHNS, CDR2 SASEGT. CDR3 nucleotides: TGTGCCAGCAGCCGGCAGCGCTATGGCTACACCTTC. This gives the protein CASSRQRYGYTF.

The rearrangement links TRBV4-2 to TRBJ2-7, with D uncertain. This CDR3 region has 13 residues. Germline lookup yields CDR1 LGHNA and CDR2 YNFKEQ. The V end lost 0 bases, the J end lost 6 bases, and 9 bases lay between the germline ends. The CDR3 here is CASSQDKLREQYF. As DNA, the CDR3 is TGTGCCAGCAGCCAAGATAAGCTCCGCGAGCAGTACTTC.

V and J are TRBV5-1 and TRBJ2-5; the D is unclear. The CDR3 has 13 residues. The germline gives CDR1 SGHRS, CDR2 YFSETQ. V dropped 4 bases and J dropped 0 bases, with 7 bases sitting between them. CDR3 DNA: TGCGCCAGCAGCGATCGGTACCAAGAGACCCAGTACTTC. It translates to CASSDRYQETQYF. The whole variable domain, remainder taken from reference TRBV5-1 and TRBJ2-5, is KAGVTQTPRYLIKTRGQQVTLSCSPISGHRSVSWYQQTPGQGLQFLFEYFSETQRNKGNFPGRFSGRQFSNSRSEMNVSTLELGDSALYLCASSDRYQETQYFGPGTRLLVL.

This clone was recorded a few times. V usage is TRBV29-1 and J usage is TRBJ1-2; D unresolved. The CDR3 runs to 11 residues. V lost 7 bases and J 1 base, leaving 7 bases between the germline ends. CDR1 is SQVTM and CDR2 is ANQGSEA in the germline V gene. The CDR3 DNA reads as TGCAGCGCCACAGTTAACTATGGCTACACCTTC. It is translated as CSATVNYGYTF.